Listed here are 20 T cell receptor beta chains from one sample, sequenced in a study of regulatory T cells in long-lasting Graves disease (dated by TCRdb to the early 2020s). The time point label corresponds to: newly diagnosed GD, antithyroid drugs for less than 3 months. For both TCR sequencing and RNA sequencing, RNA was extracted from PBMCs in TRIzol. Library creation used multiplex PCR. TCRdb shows the sequencer as Illumina HiSeq 4000. To build TCR beta libraries, CDR3 regions were amplified by Arm-PCR using iRepertoire HTBI primers. The raw public data were reprocessed by TCRdb itself: fastp quality trimming at Q25, MiXCR clonotype calling, in-frame beta chains only. Every CDR3 protein is listed once, alongside the most common genes and DNA of its rows. Here the sample has about 560,000 distinct CDR3 sequences; about 15% occur a single time. Around 12% of the sample rests with the top ten. The data also belong to a second study, concerning T cells in Graves' hyperthyroidism and ophthalmopathy.

Sequencing was performed on peripheral blood mononuclear cells (PBMCs), taken at new diagnosis, from a patient treated with antithyroid drugs. The receptors originated from a man younger than 30 with Graves disease. Donor details come from another sample of the same person, matched by shared clones.

A remark on this clonotype: This may arise from a read error, as a much more abundant clone is one base away. The rearrangement joins TRBV29-1 to TRBJ2-5; weak D call: TRBD1 (6 bases). Deletions cut 7 bases from V and 7 bases from J, with 19 bases between. The CDR3 totals 13 residues. Germline lookup yields CDR1 SQVTM and CDR2 ANQGSEA. This CDR3 is CSAQLLLGGTQYF. The CDR3, as DNA: TGCAGCGCACAACTCCTCCTAGGGGGGACCCAGTACTTC.

The CDR3 region has the DNA TGTGCCAGCAGCCCTCCACCCGGACCAGGAGAGTATGGAACTTTCTTT. It yields the protein CASSPPPGPGEYGTFF. The chain joins TRBV11-2 to TRBJ1-1; D unclear. This CDR3 is built from 16 residues. In germline, CDR1 is SGHAT, CDR2 FQNNGV. V shed 5 bases and J shed 12 bases, with 28 bases lying between them.

This clonotype was seen many times. This chain joins TRBV6-2 or TRBV6-3 and TRBJ2-1, with TRBD2 matching 9 bases. Trimming cost V 5 bases and J 7 bases; bases outside gene matches: 9. This CDR3 comprises 15 residues. The germline CDR1 and CDR2 sequences are MNHEY and SVGEGT. This CDR3 reads CASSRAGGPVNEQFF. In nucleotides, the CDR3 is TGTGCCAGCAGTAGGGCGGGAGGGCCGGTGAATGAGCAGTTCTTC.

There are a few counts of this clonotype. The chain couples TRBV7-9 to TRBJ1-1; D gene uncertain. V was pared by 0 bases and J by 0 bases, with 5 bases between. Germline V lookup: CDR1 SEHNR, CDR2 FQNEAQ (reference sequence). This CDR3 is built from 14 residues. The CDR3 sequence is CASSLAVVNTEAFF. CDR3 in DNA: TGTGCCAGCAGCTTAGCAGTTGTGAACACTGAAGCTTTCTTT.

This clonotype was recorded many times. The chain uses TRBV5-1 and TRBJ2-3; TRBD2 matches 9 bases. There are 16 residues in the CDR3. Germline CDR1 reads SGHRS; CDR2 reads YFSETQ. The junction had 8 bases not matched to a gene; V was cut back by 4 bases and J by 2 bases. The CDR3 protein is CASSTWTSANTDTQYF. CDR3 in DNA: TGCGCCAGCAGCACGTGGACTAGCGCGAACACAGATACGCAGTATTTT.

This clonotype has ten or more counts. V usage is TRBV30 and J usage is TRBJ2-7; TRBD1 aligns across 10 bases. Losses at the gene ends were 5 bases for V and 2 bases for J; bases not matched to a gene: 12. This CDR3 spans 16 amino acids. From germline, CDR1 is GTSNPN and CDR2 SVGIG (reference sequence). The CDR3 reads CAWGLHPGTGAYEQYF. CDR3 nucleotides: TGTGCCTGGGGACTTCACCCCGGGACAGGGGCCTACGAGCAGTACTTC.

Remarks on this clonotype: This sequence may be a read error, since a much larger clone differs from it by one base. For the CDR3, the DNA is TGTGCCAGCAGTGGGACAGGGGAGGCCTACGAGCAGTACTTC. This translates into CASSGTGEAYEQYF. This chain connects TRBV5-4 to TRBJ2-7, with TRBD1 matching 10 bases. The CDR3 contains 14 residues. The V gene's germline CDR1 is SGHNT and CDR2 YYREEE (reference sequence). The J segment lost 2 bases and the V segment lost 5 bases, leaving 4 bases of the junction unmatched.

There are many counts of this clonotype. This chain connects TRBV11-2 to TRBJ1-5, with D unresolved. The CDR3 runs to 14 residues. Germline V lookup: CDR1 SGHAT, CDR2 FQNNGV. V shed 4 bases and J shed 3 bases, with 10 bases lying between them. This chain's CDR3 is CASSSPRDNQPQHF. Here the CDR3 DNA reads TGTGCCAGCAGCTCCCCGCGGGACAATCAGCCCCAGCATTTT. The full variable domain, in which reference TRBV11-2 and TRBJ1-5 provide the parts outside the CDR3, is EAGVAQSPRYKIIEKRQSVAFWCNPISGHATLYWYQQILGQGPKLLIQFQNNGVVDDSQLPKDRFSAERLKGVDSTLKIQPAKLEDSAVYLCASSSPRDNQPQHFGDGTRLSIL.

This clonotype was seen many times. This chain links TRBV12-3 or TRBV12-4 with TRBJ1-5; D unresolved. The CDR3 is made up of 15 amino acids. V shed 6 bases and J shed 3 bases, with 15 bases lying between them. The CDR3 region is CASSDQEGVNQPQHF. The CDR3 DNA reads as TGTGCCAGCAGCGACCAGGAGGGAGTCAATCAGCCCCAGCATTTT.

This clonotype was detected a few times. The chain has TRBV6-1 and TRBJ1-4; a weak D match, TRBD1 (5 bases). V was trimmed by 7 bases and J by 3 bases, leaving 15 bases between them. There are 15 residues in the CDR3. The V gene's germline CDR1 is MNHNS and CDR2 SASEGT. This chain's CDR3 is CASINKARANEKLFF. The DNA of the CDR3 is TGTGCCAGCATCAACAAGGCCAGGGCTAATGAAAAACTGTTTTTT.

This clonotype appeared a few times. The chain joins TRBV5-1 to TRBJ2-7; tentatively, D is TRBD1 (6 bases). CDR1 SGHRS and CDR2 YFSETQ come from the germline V gene. The CDR3 covers 14 residues. V lost 0 bases, J lost 5 bases, and 12 bases lay in between. CDR3 bases: TGCGCCAGCAGCTTGGTGCAGGGGCTAAACGAGCAGTACTTC. Translated, it gives CASSLVQGLNEQYF.

This clonotype was found many times. The chain couples TRBV30 to TRBJ2-7; D might be TRBD1 (7 bases). The germline gives CDR1 GTSNPN, CDR2 SVGIG (reference sequence). V was trimmed by 1 base and J by 12 bases, leaving 19 bases between them. The CDR3 has 13 amino acids. In DNA, the CDR3 is TGTGCCTGGAGTGGGCTACAGGGGAGGTTGACGTACTTC. It is translated as CAWSGLQGRLTYF.

This clonotype was seen many times. The V and J genes are TRBV5-5 and TRBJ2-4; D not resolved. Germline V CDR1 and CDR2: SGHKS, YYEKEE (reference sequence). V lost 4 bases and J lost 0, with 17 bases in between. The CDR3 spans 17 residues. Here the CDR3 reads CASSRGGPVGAKNIQYF. The CDR3 DNA sequence: TGTGCCAGCAGCCGCGGTGGGCCAGTGGGAGCCAAAAACATTCAGTACTTC.

The sample holds a few counts of this clonotype. The J gene is TRBJ1-3, the V gene TRBV30, with D uncertain. V was shortened by 4 bases and J by 0 bases, with 7 bases between the two germline ends. This CDR3 is built from 13 residues. Germline CDR1 reads GTSNPN; CDR2 reads SVGIG (reference sequence). Here the CDR3 reads CAWTRTSGNTIYF. For the CDR3, the DNA is TGTGCCTGGACGAGGACCTCTGGAAACACCATATATTTT.

This clonotype was detected ten times or more. The CDR3 DNA is TGTGCCAGCAGTGTGGGGAGCTCCTACGAGCAGTACTTC. This codes for CASSVGSSYEQYF. This chain links TRBV2 with TRBJ2-7, with D tentatively TRBD2 (5 bases). Between the trimmed V and J ends, which lost 4 bases and 0 bases, there was a span of 7 bases. The CDR3 has 13 residues. The germline V gene has CDR1 SNHLY and CDR2 FYNNEI. Full variable domain (remainder filled in from reference TRBV2 and TRBJ2-7): EPEVTQTPSHQVTQMGQEVILRCVPISNHLYFYWYRQILGQKVEFLVSFYNNEISEKSEIFDDQFSVERPDGSNFTLKIRSTKLEDSAMYFCASSVGSSYEQYFGPGTRLTVT.

This clonotype was seen many times. The chain employs TRBV2 and TRBJ2-5, with D maybe TRBD1 (6 bases). This CDR3 has 15 amino acids. Trimming removed 2 bases at V and 5 bases at J, with 15 bases between. Germline CDR1 is SNHLY and CDR2 is FYNNEI. DNA of the CDR3: TGTGCCAGCAGTGAACCCAGGGGCTTCACGGAGACCCAGTACTTC. Translation gives CASSEPRGFTETQYF.

Many counts were recorded for this clonotype. This chain joins TRBV18 and TRBJ2-1; weak D call: TRBD2 (6 bases). Trimming removed 1 base from V and 2 bases from J, with 9 bases in between. Germline V gene data show CDR1 as KGHSH and CDR2 as LQKENI. CDR3 length equals 15 residues. This CDR3 is CASSPLGEAYNEQFF. The CDR3 coding sequence is TGTGCCAGCTCACCACTTGGGGAGGCCTACAATGAGCAGTTCTTC.

This clonotype was detected ten times or more. The CDR3: CATQGSTSPTYEQYF. CDR3 bases: TGTGCCACCCAAGGGTCGACCAGTCCAACCTACGAGCAGTACTTC. V gene TRBV2 combines with J gene TRBJ2-7; D not resolved. Per the germline V gene, CDR1 is SNHLY and CDR2 is FYNNEI. V gave up 10 bases and J gave up 2 bases, with 21 bases separating them. CDR3 length equals 15 residues.

The rearrangement uses TRBV30 and TRBJ2-5; 10 bases match TRBD2. The length of the CDR3 is 15 residues. V shed 5 bases, J shed 1 base, and the junction held 7 bases outside the gene matches. The V gene's germline CDR1 is GTSNPN and CDR2 SVGIG (reference sequence). Here the CDR3 reads CAWGRGLAAQETQYF. CDR3 coding DNA: TGTGCCTGGGGGCGTGGACTAGCGGCCCAAGAGACCCAGTACTTC.

This clonotype has only a few counts. Its ends do not fully match the called genes, so a read error is possible. The chain combines TRBV11-2 with TRBJ2-7; no firm D call. Germline CDR1 and CDR2: SGHAT and FQNNGV. The CDR3 has 11 amino acids. This chain's CDR3 is CASSEAEEQYF. The CDR3, as DNA: TGCGCCAGCAGCGAGGCGGAGGAGCAGTACTTC.